This entry is about one TCR beta chain. The record originates from a study of blood T cell repertoires in COVID-19. Study-level background: Italy, Spain and the United States were the sources of the convalescent and acute COVID-19 samples. T cells, B-cell-depleted T cells, or PBMCs provided the cDNA or gDNA that served as material.

Germline CDR1 reads LNHDA; CDR2 reads SQIVND (reference sequence). J lost 8 bases, V lost 5 bases, and 7 bases had no gene match. CDR3 length: 15 amino acids. In the original processing: Using reference gene primer amplification, nucleated cell counts were estimated. The data were produced by immunoSEQ multiplex PCR, yet TCRdb's version contains in-frame clones alone and is incomplete. That table gives V, J and clone size, and the DNA gave D and trimming. The sample has approximately 94,000 clones; 80% to 90% are singletons. The rearrangement links TRBV19 to TRBJ1-6; 9 nucleotides align to TRBD1. Sequenced sample: peripheral blood. This TCR was recovered from a woman in her 70s with acute or convalescent COVID-19. Here the CDR3 reads CASSSYRGRDSPLHF. The CDR3 region has the DNA TGTGCCAGTAGTTCATACAGGGGGCGGGATTCACCCCTCCACTTT.